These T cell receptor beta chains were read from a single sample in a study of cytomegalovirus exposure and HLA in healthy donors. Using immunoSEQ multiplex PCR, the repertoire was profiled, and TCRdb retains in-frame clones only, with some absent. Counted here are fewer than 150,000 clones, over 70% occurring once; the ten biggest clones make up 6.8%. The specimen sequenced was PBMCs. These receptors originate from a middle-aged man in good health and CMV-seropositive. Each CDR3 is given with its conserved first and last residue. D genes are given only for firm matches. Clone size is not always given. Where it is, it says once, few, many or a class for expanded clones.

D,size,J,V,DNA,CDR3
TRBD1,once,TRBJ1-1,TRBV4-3,TGCGCCAGCAGCCCGGGACAGGGGGCGCCTCCCAACACTGAAGCTTTCTTT,CASSPGQGAPPNTEAFF
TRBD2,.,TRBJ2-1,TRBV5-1,TGCGCCAGCAGCGTGGGTCCTAGCGGGAGTAGGGTACTTTTCCAGAGCTCCTACAATGAGCAGTTCTTC,CASSVGPSGSRVLFQSSYNEQFF
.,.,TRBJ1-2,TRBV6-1,TGTGCCAGCAGTGAGGGGGGTGGATATGGCTACACCTTC,CASSEGGGYGYTF
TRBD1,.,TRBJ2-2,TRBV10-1,TGCGCCAGCAGTGAGTCGGACAGGGCGAACGGCGGGGAGCTGTTTTTT,CASSESDRANGGELFF
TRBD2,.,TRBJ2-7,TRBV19,TGTGCCAGTAGCCCAACGGGACTAGCGGAGGGAGAGCAGTACTTC,CASSPTGLAEGEQYF
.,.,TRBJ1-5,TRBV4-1,TGCGCCAGCAGCCAAGATCAATTGAGGGCAACCCCTAGAGGACAGCCCCAGCATTTT,CASSQDQLRATPRGQPQHF
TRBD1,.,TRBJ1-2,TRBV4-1,TGCGCCAGCAGCCAAGGCGGACAGGGTTTTCAATATGGCTACACCTTC,CASSQGGQGFQYGYTF
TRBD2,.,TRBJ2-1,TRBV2,TGTGCCACCATACATATGGGCGGGAGTGGCAATGAGCAGTTCTTC,CATIHMGGSGNEQFF
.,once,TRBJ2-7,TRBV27,TGTGCCAGCAGTTTTGGGGCAGGTACCTACGAGCAGTACTTC,CASSFGAGTYEQYF
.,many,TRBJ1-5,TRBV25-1,TGTGCCAGCAGTGCTGGGGGCCGCGATCAGCCCCAGCATTTT,CASSAGGRDQPQHF
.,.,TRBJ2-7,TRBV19,TGTGCCAGTATGAGGGGGTACGAGCAGTACTTC,CASMRGYEQYF
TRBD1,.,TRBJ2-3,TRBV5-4,TGTGCCAGCAGCTTGGTTGGGACAGGCACAGATACGCAGTATTTT,CASSLVGTGTDTQYF
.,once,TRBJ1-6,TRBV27,TGTGCCAGCAGTTTACGCCAGGGGAGGGTCTCACCCCTCCACTTT,CASSLRQGRVSPLHF
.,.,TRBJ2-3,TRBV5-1,TGCGCCAGCAGCCTTCAACTCACAGATACGCAGTATTTT,CASSLQLTDTQYF
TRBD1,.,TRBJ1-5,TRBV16,TGTGCCAGCAGCCCGACAGGGGTTGGACCCCAGCATTTT,CASSPTGVGPQHF
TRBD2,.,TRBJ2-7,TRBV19,TGTGCCAGTAGGCCGAGCGGGAGTGACGAGCAGTACTTC,CASRPSGSDEQYF
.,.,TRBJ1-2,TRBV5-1,TGCGCCAGCAGCTTAGTGACAGCAAACTATGGCTACACCTTC,CASSLVTANYGYTF
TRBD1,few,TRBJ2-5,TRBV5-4,TGTGCCAGCAGCGTTGACAGGGGGAAGACCCAGTACTTC,CASSVDRGKTQYF
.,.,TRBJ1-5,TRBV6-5,TGTGCCAGCAGACTTTCCACAGGGACCAATCAGCCCCAGCATTTT,CASRLSTGTNQPQHF
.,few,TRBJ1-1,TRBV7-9,TGTGCCAGCAGCCATCGTAGTGAAGCTTTCTTT,CASSHRSEAFF
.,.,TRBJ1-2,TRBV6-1,TGTGCCAGCAGTGCGGCAGGGATCTATGGCTACACCTTC,CASSAAGIYGYTF
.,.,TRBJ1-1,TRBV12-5,TGTGCTAGTGGTTTGGGGCGGACTGAAGCTTTCTTT,CASGLGRTEAFF
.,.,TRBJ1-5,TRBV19,TGTGCCACTTCAAAGGGAGAGGGGAGGGGAAGTCGCAATCAGCCCCAGCATTTT,CATSKGEGRGSRNQPQHF